These 26 T cell receptor beta chains came from one sample sequenced in a study of cytomegalovirus exposure and HLA in healthy donors. The primer mix had 60 Vbeta and 13 Jbeta primers. The assay was immunoSEQ multiplex PCR, and TCRdb's table has in-frame clones only and misses some. The repertoire holds fewer than 75,000 clones, with 79% as singletons. Sequenced input: PBMCs. The receptors derive from a woman aged 30 to 39 in good health and CMV-seronegative.

V is TRBV6-5 and J is TRBJ1-1; D is perhaps TRBD1 (6 bases). Between the trimmed V and J ends, which lost 2 bases and 8 bases, there was a span of 6 bases. Germline V gives CDR1 MNHEY, CDR2 SVGAGI. The CDR3 has 11 amino acids. DNA of the CDR3: TGTGCCAGCAGTTACGGGGGCGAAGCTTTCTTT. Residues: CASSYGGEAFF.

This clone was observed once. This chain joins TRBV7-2 and TRBJ1-6, with D possibly matching TRBD1 (5 bases). The V end was cut by 2 bases, the J end by 5 bases, with 13 bases between. Germline CDR1 reads SGHTA; CDR2 reads FQGNSA. The length of the CDR3 is 16 residues. The CDR3 reads CASSLQGGANNSPLHF. CDR3 DNA sequence: TGTGCCAGCAGCTTACAGGGAGGGGCCAATAATTCACCCCTCCACTTT.

This sequence joins TRBV30 and TRBJ1-3; D gene uncertain. Between the trimmed V and J ends, which lost 2 bases and 2 bases, there was a span of 10 bases. Germline V CDR1 and CDR2: GTSNPN, SVGIG (reference sequence). The CDR3 consists of 14 residues. The CDR3 protein is CAWSSRHPGNTIYF. The DNA for the CDR3 is TGTGCCTGGAGTAGTCGACACCCTGGAAACACCATATATTTT. Full variable domain (missing parts from reference TRBV30 and TRBJ1-3): SQTIHQWPATLVQPVGSPLSLECTVEGTSNPNLYWYRQAAGRGLQLLFYSVGIGQISSEVPQNLSASRPQDRQFILSSKKLLLSDSGFYLCAWSSRHPGNTIYFGEGSWLTVV.

The J gene is TRBJ1-1, the V gene TRBV7-9; D perhaps matches TRBD1 (6 bases). The CDR3 covers 11 residues. Trimming removed 11 bases from V and 1 base from J, with 8 bases in between. Per germline, CDR1 SEHNR and CDR2 FQNEAQ (reference sequence). Written as DNA, the CDR3 is TGTGCCGGGACAACGAACACTGAAGCTTTCTTT. As protein: CAGTTNTEAFF.

The chain combines TRBV5-1 with TRBJ2-1; 7 bases line up with TRBD2. There are 18 residues in the CDR3. Germline CDR1 is SGHRS and CDR2 is YFSETQ. V trimming: 0 bases; J trimming: 0 bases; junction bases outside the gene matches: 9. In DNA, the CDR3 is TGCGCCAGCAGCTTGGAGCGGTGGGGCGGGGGCTCCTACAATGAGCAGTTCTTC. Its translation is CASSLERWGGGSYNEQFF.

The gene calls are TRBV5-1 and TRBJ1-1; 7 bases map to TRBD1. Germline V CDR1 and CDR2: SGHRS, YFSETQ. This CDR3 is 14 amino acids long. The J segment lost 1 base and the V segment lost 5 bases, leaving 5 bases of the junction unmatched. The CDR3 here is CASSMGQPNTEAFF. The CDR3 DNA reads TGCGCCAGCAGTATGGGACAGCCGAACACTGAAGCTTTCTTT.

A single count supports this clone. The rearrangement joins TRBV7-9 to TRBJ2-3, with 11 bases that match TRBD2. CDR1 and CDR2 (germline): SEHNR, FQNEAQ (reference sequence). Losses at the gene ends were 8 bases for V and 3 bases for J; bases not matched to a gene: 4. The CDR3 is 14 residues long. The DNA of the CDR3 is TGTGCCAGCGGCAGACTAGCGGGGACAGATACGCAGTATTTT. It is translated as CASGRLAGTDTQYF.

This chain uses TRBV5-1 with TRBJ1-2, with D hard to call. The CDR3 loop spans 12 amino acids. The V and J ends lost 5 bases and 6 bases respectively, with 11 bases between them. CDR1 is SGHRS, CDR2 YFSETQ, per germline. CDR3 sequence: CASRAESHGYTF. The CDR3 DNA follows: TGCGCCAGCAGGGCGGAATCGCATGGCTACACCTTC.

The chain is built from TRBV4-1 and TRBJ2-5, with D perhaps matching TRBD2 (5 bases). In germline, CDR1 is MGHRA, CDR2 YSYEKL. Deletions cut 0 bases from V and 5 bases from J, with 19 bases between. The CDR3 sequence is 17 residues long. This chain's CDR3 is CASSQDPPRARMETQYF. CDR3 sequence (DNA): TGCGCCAGCAGCCAAGATCCCCCGCGGGCGAGGATGGAGACCCAGTACTTC.

The genes are TRBV2 and TRBJ1-2, with 9 bases lining up with TRBD1. V lost 4 bases to trimming and J lost 8 bases; unmatched junction nucleotides: 8. The CDR3 extends over 14 amino acids. Germline CDR1 SNHLY, CDR2 FYNNEI. DNA for the CDR3: TGTGCCAGCAGTGTCCGGGACAGGGTACGGGGCTACACCTTC. Translation: CASSVRDRVRGYTF. The variable domain in full, with the rest retrieved from reference TRBV2 and TRBJ1-2, is EPEVTQTPSHQVTQMGQEVILRCVPISNHLYFYWYRQILGQKVEFLVSFYNNEISEKSEIFDDQFSVERPDGSNFTLKIRSTKLEDSAMYFCASSVRDRVRGYTFGSGTRLTVV.

The chain is built from TRBV7-9 and TRBJ1-1; 8 positions match TRBD1. Germline V lookup: CDR1 SEHNR, CDR2 FQNEAQ (reference sequence). The CDR3 sequence is 15 residues long. V lost 5 bases, J lost 0 bases, and 5 bases stayed unmatched. The CDR3 DNA follows: TGTGCCAGCAGCAACTCAGGGGGCATGAACACTGAAGCTTTCTTT. It is translated as CASSNSGGMNTEAFF.

The genes are TRBV18 and TRBJ1-2, with D possibly matching TRBD1 (6 bases). Per the germline V gene, CDR1 is KGHSH and CDR2 is LQKENI. This CDR3 has 14 residues. Trimming cost V 3 bases and J 4 bases, with 12 bases left between them. The CDR3 DNA sequence: TGTGCCAGCTCACCTCAGGACAGAGGCTATGGCTACACCTTC. Its protein product is CASSPQDRGYGYTF. The whole variable domain, filled in from reference TRBV18 and TRBJ1-2, reads NAGVMQNPRHLVRRRGQEARLRCSPMKGHSHVYWYRQLPEEGLKFMVYLQKENIIDESGMPKERFSAEFPKEGPSILRIQQVVRGDSAAYFCASSPQDRGYGYTFGSGTRLTVV.

This chain connects TRBV7-9 to TRBJ1-5; 7 bases agree with TRBD1. This CDR3 is built from 14 residues. CDR1 is SEHNR, CDR2 FQNEAQ, per germline (reference sequence). V was clipped by 1 base and J by 11 bases; unmatched bases: 8. The CDR3 coding sequence is TGTGCCAGCAGCTTAGGTGCAGGGGGAAAGGCCCAGCATTTT. Protein: CASSLGAGGKAQHF.

The V and J genes are TRBV6-5 and TRBJ2-7, with TRBD1 matching 11 bases. Looked up from germline, CDR1 is MNHEY and CDR2 is SVGAGI. V trimming: 5 bases; J trimming: 5 bases; junction bases outside the gene matches: 5. The CDR3 is 14 amino acids. DNA for the CDR3: TGTGCCAGCAGTAACGGGGGACAGGGGGACGAGCAGTACTTC. This encodes CASSNGGQGDEQYF.

A remark on this clone: The identical CDR3 is also encoded by other nucleotide sequences in the sample. J is TRBJ2-7 and V is TRBV6-5; D unresolved. Trimming removed 0 bases from V and 3 bases from J, with 12 bases in between. Germline V gives CDR1 MNHEY, CDR2 SVGAGI. The CDR3 has 15 residues. CDR3 nucleotides: TGTGCCAGCAGTTACTCTCTGAGAGAATTCTACGAGCAGTACTTC. This translates into CASSYSLREFYEQYF.

V is TRBV28 and J is TRBJ1-1, with TRBD1 as a possible D gene (5 bases). V lost 5 bases to trimming and J lost 0 bases, with 19 bases between them. The CDR3 is 17 residues long. Germline V gene lookup returns CDR1 MDHEN and CDR2 SYDVKM. CDR3 amino acids: CASSPVGGGGMNTEAFF. The CDR3 nucleotides are TGTGCCAGCAGTCCCGTCGGGGGGGGAGGAATGAACACTGAAGCTTTCTTT. Looking up the rest from reference TRBV28 and TRBJ1-1 gives the full variable domain: DVKVTQSSRYLVKRTGEKVFLECVQDMDHENMFWYRQDPGLGLRLIYFSYDVKMKEKGDIPEGYSVSREKKERFSLILESASTNQTSMYLCASSPVGGGGMNTEAFFGQGTRLTVV.

This clone is a singleton in its sample. The chain links TRBV25-1 to TRBJ1-5, with 8 bases fitting TRBD1. V shed 1 base, J shed 2 bases, and the junction held 4 bases outside the gene matches. The CDR3 spans 16 residues. Germline CDR1 MGHDK, CDR2 SYGVNS. The CDR3: CASSESKTGGNQPQHF. Written as DNA, the CDR3 is TGTGCCAGCAGTGAATCGAAGACAGGGGGCAATCAGCCCCAGCATTTT.

This chain links TRBV7-6 with TRBJ1-1; D is uncertain. Trimming left V 5 bases short and J 1 base short, with 14 bases between. The V gene's germline CDR1 is SGHVS and CDR2 FNYEAQ. This CDR3 is 15 amino acids long. The CDR3 nucleotides read TGTGCCAGCAGCGCAAAATTGGAGGCGAACACTGAAGCTTTCTTT. It encodes CASSAKLEANTEAFF.

The J gene is TRBJ2-7, the V gene TRBV18; 12 bases agree with TRBD1. Germline assignment: CDR1 KGHSH and CDR2 LQKENI. There are 16 residues in the CDR3. Trimming cost V 0 bases and J 2 bases; bases outside gene matches: 2. The CDR3 DNA reads as TGTGCCAGCTCACCACCAGGGACAGGGGGCACCTACGAGCAGTACTTC. Its translation is CASSPPGTGGTYEQYF. Drawing the rest from reference TRBV18 and TRBJ2-7, the complete variable domain is NAGVMQNPRHLVRRRGQEARLRCSPMKGHSHVYWYRQLPEEGLKFMVYLQKENIIDESGMPKERFSAEFPKEGPSILRIQQVVRGDSAAYFCASSPPGTGGTYEQYFGPGTRLTVT.

J is TRBJ2-7 and V is TRBV5-1, with TRBD1 matching 10 bases. Germline CDR1 reads SGHRS; CDR2 reads YFSETQ. Trimming took 4 bases from V and 6 from J; bases not matched to a gene: 10. CDR3 length equals 15 residues. CDR3 residues: CASSPGTGELGEQYF. The CDR3 coding sequence is TGCGCCAGCAGCCCGGGGACAGGGGAGCTCGGCGAGCAGTACTTC.

The CDR3 sequence: CASQRGHENTEAFF. The CDR3 region has the DNA TGTGCCAGCCAAAGGGGGCATGAGAACACTGAAGCTTTCTTT. The gene calls are TRBV7-9 and TRBJ1-1, with 7 bases matching TRBD1. V lost 8 bases and J lost 1; bases outside the gene matches: 7. From germline, CDR1 is SEHNR and CDR2 FQNEAQ (reference sequence). This CDR3 spans 14 amino acids.

This chain joins TRBV7-9 and TRBJ2-1; TRBD2 matches 15 bases. The CDR3 is 16 residues long. Germline V gene sequence: CDR1 SEHNR, CDR2 FQNEAQ (reference sequence). The junction had 9 bases not matched to a gene; V was cut back by 5 bases and J by 10 bases. DNA of the CDR3: TGTGCCAGCAGCCCTGGACTAGCGGGAGGGTCCTACGAGCAGTTCTTC. Protein product: CASSPGLAGGSYEQFF.

CDR3 DNA: TGTGCCAGTAGTATCCCGGGACAGGGGAGAACTGAAGCTTTCTTT. This sequence encodes CASSIPGQGRTEAFF. This chain uses TRBV19 with TRBJ1-1, with TRBD1 matching over 10 bases. Germline values: CDR1 LNHDA, CDR2 SQIVND (reference sequence). J was trimmed by 5 bases and V by 3 bases; bases with no gene match: 6. CDR3 length equals 15 residues. Combining the CDR3 with reference TRBV19 and TRBJ1-1 gives the whole variable domain DGGITQSPKYLFRKEGQNVTLSCEQNLNHDAMYWYRQDPGQGLRLIYYSQIVNDFQKGDIAEGYSVSREKKESFPLTVTSAQKNPTAFYLCASSIPGQGRTEAFFGQGTRLTVV.

This chain links TRBV5-1 with TRBJ1-4; 7 bases align to TRBD1. V lost 4 bases to trimming and J lost 2 bases; unmatched junction nucleotides: 5. CDR1 is SGHRS and CDR2 is YFSETQ in the germline V gene. The CDR3 covers 15 residues. This CDR3 reads CASSPGTATNEKLFF. The CDR3 DNA is TGCGCCAGCAGCCCCGGGACAGCTACTAATGAAAAACTGTTTTTT.

V is TRBV27 and J is TRBJ2-5, with D tentatively TRBD1 (6 bases). The ends were cut back, 9 bases at V and 0 bases at J, with 14 bases in the middle. CDR3 length equals 14 residues. The V gene's germline CDR1 is MNHEY and CDR2 SMNVEV (reference sequence). The CDR3 here is CASRPQGYQETQYF. For the CDR3, the DNA is TGTGCCAGTCGACCTCAGGGGTACCAAGAGACCCAGTACTTC.

The J gene is TRBJ1-1, the V gene TRBV19, with D possibly TRBD1 on 6 matching bases. From germline, CDR1 is LNHDA and CDR2 SQIVND (reference sequence). V dropped 3 bases and J dropped 6 bases, with 11 bases sitting between them. The length of the CDR3 is 13 residues. DNA of the CDR3: TGTGCCAGTAGTATGGACAGTCCCGCTGAAGCTTTCTTT. This codes for CASSMDSPAEAFF.